The clone carrying this T cell receptor beta chain was counted only a few times. The antigen is not known. TCRdb recomputed calls from the 5' RACE reads with MiXCR, one row per CDR3 protein. Among 1.5 million to 2 million distinct CDR3 sequences listed, around 33% were seen once. CDR1 is LGHDT and CDR2 is YNNKEL in the germline V gene (reference sequence). V was trimmed by 1 base and J by 4 bases, leaving 10 bases between them. This CDR3 has 14 residues. This record comes from a study of identical twins. The study's findings and limits: Fewer insertions were carried by abundant cord blood beta clonotypes, but none was seen in memory repertoires. One should note that invariant MAIT and iNKT cells could partly confound zero-insertion analyses. Sequences that were out-of-frame, alpha and twin-shared displayed an excess of low generation probability.

The receptor was isolated from a newborn girl in good health. The chain links TRBV3-1 to TRBJ1-1; D is possibly TRBD1 (6 bases). The sample consisted of cord blood. The CDR3 bases are TGTGCCAGCAGCCAAGGACAGGCGACCACTGAAGCTTTCTTT. Translation: CASSQGQATTEAFF.